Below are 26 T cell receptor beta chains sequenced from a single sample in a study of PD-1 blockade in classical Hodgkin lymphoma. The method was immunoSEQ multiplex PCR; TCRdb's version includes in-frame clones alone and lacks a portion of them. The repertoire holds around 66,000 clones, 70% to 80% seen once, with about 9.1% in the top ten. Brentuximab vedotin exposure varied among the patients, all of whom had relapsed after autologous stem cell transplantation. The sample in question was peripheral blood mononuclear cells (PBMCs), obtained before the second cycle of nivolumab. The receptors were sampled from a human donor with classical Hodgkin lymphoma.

CDR3 sequence: CASSLVGAWGYTF. CDR3 coding DNA: TGTGCCAGCAGCTTAGTAGGGGCTTGGGGCTACACCTTC. This chain links TRBV13 with TRBJ1-2; D is possibly TRBD1 (5 bases). This CDR3 spans 13 amino acids. Deletions cut 1 base from V and 8 bases from J, with 11 bases between. Germline CDR1 PRHDT, CDR2 FYEKMQ (reference sequence).

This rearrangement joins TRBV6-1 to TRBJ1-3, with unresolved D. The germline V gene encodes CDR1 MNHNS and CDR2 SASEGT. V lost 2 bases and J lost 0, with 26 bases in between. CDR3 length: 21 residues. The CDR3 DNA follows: TGTGCCAGCAGTGAATTCCCGTTGGGCCTTTCCTCGACTATCTCTGGAAACACCATATATTTT. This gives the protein CASSEFPLGLSSTISGNTIYF.

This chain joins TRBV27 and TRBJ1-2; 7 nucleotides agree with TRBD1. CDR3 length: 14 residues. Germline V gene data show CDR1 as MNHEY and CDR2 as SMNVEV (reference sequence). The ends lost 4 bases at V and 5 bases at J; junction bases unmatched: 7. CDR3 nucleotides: TGTGCCAGCAGTTGGGACAGCGACCCGTATGGCTACACCTTC. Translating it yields CASSWDSDPYGYTF.

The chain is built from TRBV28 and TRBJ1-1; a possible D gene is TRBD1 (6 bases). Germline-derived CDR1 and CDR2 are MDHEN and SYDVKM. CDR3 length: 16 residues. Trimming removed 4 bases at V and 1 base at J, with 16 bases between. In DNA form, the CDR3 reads TGTGCCAGCAGTTCCGGACAGAACGGTGGGAACACTGAAGCTTTCTTT. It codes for CASSSGQNGGNTEAFF. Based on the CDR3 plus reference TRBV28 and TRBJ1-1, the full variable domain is DVKVTQSSRYLVKRTGEKVFLECVQDMDHENMFWYRQDPGLGLRLIYFSYDVKMKEKGDIPEGYSVSREKKERFSLILESASTNQTSMYLCASSSGQNGGNTEAFFGQGTRLTVV.

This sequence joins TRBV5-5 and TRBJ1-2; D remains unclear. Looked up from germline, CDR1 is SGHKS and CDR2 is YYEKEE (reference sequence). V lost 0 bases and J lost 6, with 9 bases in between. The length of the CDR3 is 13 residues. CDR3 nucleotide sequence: TGTGCCAGCAGCTTGGTCGGGTTGGATGGCTACACCTTC. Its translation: CASSLVGLDGYTF.

CDR3 sequence: CASSDRDYGWTDTQYF. The CDR3 nucleotides are TGTGCCAGCAGTGACCGGGACTATGGGTGGACAGATACGCAGTATTTT. The chain is built from TRBV25-1 and TRBJ2-3; 7 positions match TRBD2. The CDR3 covers 16 residues. Trimming cost V 3 bases and J 3 bases; bases outside gene matches: 9. Germline V gene lookup returns CDR1 MGHDK and CDR2 SYGVNS.

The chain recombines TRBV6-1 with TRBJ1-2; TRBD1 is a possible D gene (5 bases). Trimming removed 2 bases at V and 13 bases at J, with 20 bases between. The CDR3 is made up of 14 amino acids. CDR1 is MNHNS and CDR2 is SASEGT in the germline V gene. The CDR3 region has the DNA TGTGCCAGCAGTGAATCCCAGACAGTTCTGGTTTGCACCTTC. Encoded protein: CASSESQTVLVCTF.

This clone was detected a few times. CDR3 sequence: CASRSWTGGGQHYGYTF. CDR3 nucleotide sequence: TGTGCCAGCAGATCCTGGACAGGGGGGGGTCAGCACTATGGCTACACCTTC. The chain recombines TRBV14 with TRBJ1-2; TRBD1 matches 10 bases. Per the germline V gene, CDR1 is SGHDN and CDR2 is FVKESK. Trimming at V came to 6 bases and at J to 3 bases, leaving 13 bases not matched to a gene. This CDR3 has 17 amino acids.

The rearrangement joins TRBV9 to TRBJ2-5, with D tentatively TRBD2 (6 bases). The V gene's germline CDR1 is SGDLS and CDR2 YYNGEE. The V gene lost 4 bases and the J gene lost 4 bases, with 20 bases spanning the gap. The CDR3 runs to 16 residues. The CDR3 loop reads CASSLFTGEFGETQYF. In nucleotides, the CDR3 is TGTGCCAGCAGCCTTTTCACGGGAGAGTTCGGAGAGACCCAGTACTTC.

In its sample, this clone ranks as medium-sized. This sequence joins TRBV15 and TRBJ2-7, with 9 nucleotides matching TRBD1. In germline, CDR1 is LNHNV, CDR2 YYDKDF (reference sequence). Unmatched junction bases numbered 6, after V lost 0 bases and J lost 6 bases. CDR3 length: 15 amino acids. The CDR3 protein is CATSREPTTGGEQYF. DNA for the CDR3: TGTGCCACCAGCAGAGAGCCTACGACAGGGGGCGAGCAGTACTTC.

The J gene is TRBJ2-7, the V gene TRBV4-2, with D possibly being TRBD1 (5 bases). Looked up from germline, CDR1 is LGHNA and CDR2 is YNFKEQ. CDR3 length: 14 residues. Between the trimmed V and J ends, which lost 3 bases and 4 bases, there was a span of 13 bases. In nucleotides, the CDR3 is TGTGCCAGCAGCCAGGGCAGGGTGGATTACGAGCAGTACTTC. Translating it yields CASSQGRVDYEQYF.

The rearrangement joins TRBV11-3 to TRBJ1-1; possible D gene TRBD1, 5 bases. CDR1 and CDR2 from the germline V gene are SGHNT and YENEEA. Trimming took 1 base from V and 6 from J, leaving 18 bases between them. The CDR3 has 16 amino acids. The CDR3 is CASSLGGPQASAEAFF. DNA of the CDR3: TGTGCCAGCAGCTTAGGGGGACCCCAAGCGAGCGCTGAAGCTTTCTTT.

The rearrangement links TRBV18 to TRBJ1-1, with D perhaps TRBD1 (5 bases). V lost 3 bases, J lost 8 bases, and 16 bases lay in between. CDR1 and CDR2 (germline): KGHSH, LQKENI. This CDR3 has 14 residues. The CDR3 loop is CASSPGASLNEAFF. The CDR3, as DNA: TGTGCCAGCTCACCCGGGGCGTCGCTCAACGAAGCTTTCTTT.

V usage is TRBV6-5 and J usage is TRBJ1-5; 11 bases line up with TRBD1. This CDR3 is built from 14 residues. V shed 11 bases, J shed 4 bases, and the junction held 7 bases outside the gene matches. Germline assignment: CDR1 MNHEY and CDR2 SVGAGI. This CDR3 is CASRGQGVNQPQHF. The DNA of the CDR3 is TGTGCCTCACGGGGACAGGGGGTTAATCAGCCCCAGCATTTT.

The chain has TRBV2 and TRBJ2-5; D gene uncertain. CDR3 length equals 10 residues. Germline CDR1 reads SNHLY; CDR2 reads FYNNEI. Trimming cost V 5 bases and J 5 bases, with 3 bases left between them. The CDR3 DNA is TGTGCCAGCAGTTTGGAGACCCAGTACTTC. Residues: CASSLETQYF.

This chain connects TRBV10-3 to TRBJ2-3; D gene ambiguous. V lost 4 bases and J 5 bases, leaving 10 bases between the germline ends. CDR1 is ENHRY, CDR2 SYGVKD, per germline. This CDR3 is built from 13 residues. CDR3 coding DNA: TGTGCCATCAGTGGGGGTATGGAAGATACGCAGTATTTT. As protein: CAISGGMEDTQYF.

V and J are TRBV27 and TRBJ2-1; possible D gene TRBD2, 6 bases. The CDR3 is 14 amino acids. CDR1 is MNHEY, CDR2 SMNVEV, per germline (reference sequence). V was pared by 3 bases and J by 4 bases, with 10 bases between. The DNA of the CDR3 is TGTGCCAGCAGTTTGGGGGACTCTTACAATGAGCAGTTCTTC. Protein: CASSLGDSYNEQFF.

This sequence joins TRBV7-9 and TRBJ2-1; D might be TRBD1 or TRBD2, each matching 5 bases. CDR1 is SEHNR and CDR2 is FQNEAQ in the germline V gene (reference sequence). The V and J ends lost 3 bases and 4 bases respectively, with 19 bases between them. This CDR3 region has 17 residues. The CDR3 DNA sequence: TGTGCCAGCAGCTTGGACTCAGGACATTCAGTTTACAATGAGCAGTTCTTC. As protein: CASSLDSGHSVYNEQFF.

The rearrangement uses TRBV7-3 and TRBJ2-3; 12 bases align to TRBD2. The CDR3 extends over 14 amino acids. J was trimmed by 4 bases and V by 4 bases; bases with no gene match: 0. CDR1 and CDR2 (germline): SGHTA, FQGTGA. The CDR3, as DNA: TGTGCCAGCAGCTCTAGCGGGGGGGCAGATACGCAGTATTTT. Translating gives CASSSSGGADTQYF.

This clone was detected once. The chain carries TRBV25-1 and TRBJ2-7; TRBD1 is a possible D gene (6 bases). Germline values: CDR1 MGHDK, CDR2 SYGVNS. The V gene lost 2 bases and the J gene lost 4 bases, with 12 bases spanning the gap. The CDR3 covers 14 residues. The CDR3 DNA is TGTGCCAGCAGTGAAACAGGGAACCGATACGAGCAGTACTTC. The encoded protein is CASSETGNRYEQYF.

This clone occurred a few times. The CDR3, as DNA: TGCGCCAGCAAAGCAGGCCTGAACCTTAATGAAAAACTGTTTTTT. As protein: CASKAGLNLNEKLFF. The rearrangement uses TRBV5-1 and TRBJ1-4, with D unclear. V lost 6 bases and J 4 bases, leaving 16 bases between the germline ends. Germline V CDR1 and CDR2: SGHRS, YFSETQ. There are 15 residues in the CDR3.

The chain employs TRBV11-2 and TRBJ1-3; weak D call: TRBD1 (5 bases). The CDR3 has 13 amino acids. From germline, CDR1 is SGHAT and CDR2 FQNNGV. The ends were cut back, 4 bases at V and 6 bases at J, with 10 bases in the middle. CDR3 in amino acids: CASSSQGENTIYF. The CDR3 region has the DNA TGTGCCAGCAGCTCCCAGGGAGAAAACACCATATATTTT. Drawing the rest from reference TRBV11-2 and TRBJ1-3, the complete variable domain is EAGVAQSPRYKIIEKRQSVAFWCNPISGHATLYWYQQILGQGPKLLIQFQNNGVVDDSQLPKDRFSAERLKGVDSTLKIQPAKLEDSAVYLCASSSQGENTIYFGEGSWLTVV.

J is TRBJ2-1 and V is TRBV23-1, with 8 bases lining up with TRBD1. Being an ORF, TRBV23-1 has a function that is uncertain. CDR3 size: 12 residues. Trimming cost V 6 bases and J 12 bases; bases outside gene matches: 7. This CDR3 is CASSDRGGGQFF. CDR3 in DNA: TGCGCCAGCAGCGACAGGGGAGGCGGGCAGTTCTTC.

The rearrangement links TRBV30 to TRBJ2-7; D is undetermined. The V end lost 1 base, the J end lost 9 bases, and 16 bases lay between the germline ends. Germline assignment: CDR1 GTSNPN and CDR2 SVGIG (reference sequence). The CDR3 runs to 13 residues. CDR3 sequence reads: CAWSEGPNYGQYF. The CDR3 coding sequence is TGTGCCTGGAGTGAAGGACCTAATTATGGGCAGTACTTC.

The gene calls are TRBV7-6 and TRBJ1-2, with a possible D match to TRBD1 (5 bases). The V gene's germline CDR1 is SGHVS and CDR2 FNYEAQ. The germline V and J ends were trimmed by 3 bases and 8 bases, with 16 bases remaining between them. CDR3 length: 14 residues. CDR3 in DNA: TGTGCCAGCAGCTTCTCCGGGGCCGGGGAGGGCTACACCTTC. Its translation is CASSFSGAGEGYTF.

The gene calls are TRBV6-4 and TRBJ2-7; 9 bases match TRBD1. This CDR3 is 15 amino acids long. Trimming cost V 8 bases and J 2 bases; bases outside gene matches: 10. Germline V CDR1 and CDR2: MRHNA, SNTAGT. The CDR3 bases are TGTGCCAGCGAAAAAGGGACAGGGATTACCTACGAGCAGTACTTC. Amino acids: CASEKGTGITYEQYF.